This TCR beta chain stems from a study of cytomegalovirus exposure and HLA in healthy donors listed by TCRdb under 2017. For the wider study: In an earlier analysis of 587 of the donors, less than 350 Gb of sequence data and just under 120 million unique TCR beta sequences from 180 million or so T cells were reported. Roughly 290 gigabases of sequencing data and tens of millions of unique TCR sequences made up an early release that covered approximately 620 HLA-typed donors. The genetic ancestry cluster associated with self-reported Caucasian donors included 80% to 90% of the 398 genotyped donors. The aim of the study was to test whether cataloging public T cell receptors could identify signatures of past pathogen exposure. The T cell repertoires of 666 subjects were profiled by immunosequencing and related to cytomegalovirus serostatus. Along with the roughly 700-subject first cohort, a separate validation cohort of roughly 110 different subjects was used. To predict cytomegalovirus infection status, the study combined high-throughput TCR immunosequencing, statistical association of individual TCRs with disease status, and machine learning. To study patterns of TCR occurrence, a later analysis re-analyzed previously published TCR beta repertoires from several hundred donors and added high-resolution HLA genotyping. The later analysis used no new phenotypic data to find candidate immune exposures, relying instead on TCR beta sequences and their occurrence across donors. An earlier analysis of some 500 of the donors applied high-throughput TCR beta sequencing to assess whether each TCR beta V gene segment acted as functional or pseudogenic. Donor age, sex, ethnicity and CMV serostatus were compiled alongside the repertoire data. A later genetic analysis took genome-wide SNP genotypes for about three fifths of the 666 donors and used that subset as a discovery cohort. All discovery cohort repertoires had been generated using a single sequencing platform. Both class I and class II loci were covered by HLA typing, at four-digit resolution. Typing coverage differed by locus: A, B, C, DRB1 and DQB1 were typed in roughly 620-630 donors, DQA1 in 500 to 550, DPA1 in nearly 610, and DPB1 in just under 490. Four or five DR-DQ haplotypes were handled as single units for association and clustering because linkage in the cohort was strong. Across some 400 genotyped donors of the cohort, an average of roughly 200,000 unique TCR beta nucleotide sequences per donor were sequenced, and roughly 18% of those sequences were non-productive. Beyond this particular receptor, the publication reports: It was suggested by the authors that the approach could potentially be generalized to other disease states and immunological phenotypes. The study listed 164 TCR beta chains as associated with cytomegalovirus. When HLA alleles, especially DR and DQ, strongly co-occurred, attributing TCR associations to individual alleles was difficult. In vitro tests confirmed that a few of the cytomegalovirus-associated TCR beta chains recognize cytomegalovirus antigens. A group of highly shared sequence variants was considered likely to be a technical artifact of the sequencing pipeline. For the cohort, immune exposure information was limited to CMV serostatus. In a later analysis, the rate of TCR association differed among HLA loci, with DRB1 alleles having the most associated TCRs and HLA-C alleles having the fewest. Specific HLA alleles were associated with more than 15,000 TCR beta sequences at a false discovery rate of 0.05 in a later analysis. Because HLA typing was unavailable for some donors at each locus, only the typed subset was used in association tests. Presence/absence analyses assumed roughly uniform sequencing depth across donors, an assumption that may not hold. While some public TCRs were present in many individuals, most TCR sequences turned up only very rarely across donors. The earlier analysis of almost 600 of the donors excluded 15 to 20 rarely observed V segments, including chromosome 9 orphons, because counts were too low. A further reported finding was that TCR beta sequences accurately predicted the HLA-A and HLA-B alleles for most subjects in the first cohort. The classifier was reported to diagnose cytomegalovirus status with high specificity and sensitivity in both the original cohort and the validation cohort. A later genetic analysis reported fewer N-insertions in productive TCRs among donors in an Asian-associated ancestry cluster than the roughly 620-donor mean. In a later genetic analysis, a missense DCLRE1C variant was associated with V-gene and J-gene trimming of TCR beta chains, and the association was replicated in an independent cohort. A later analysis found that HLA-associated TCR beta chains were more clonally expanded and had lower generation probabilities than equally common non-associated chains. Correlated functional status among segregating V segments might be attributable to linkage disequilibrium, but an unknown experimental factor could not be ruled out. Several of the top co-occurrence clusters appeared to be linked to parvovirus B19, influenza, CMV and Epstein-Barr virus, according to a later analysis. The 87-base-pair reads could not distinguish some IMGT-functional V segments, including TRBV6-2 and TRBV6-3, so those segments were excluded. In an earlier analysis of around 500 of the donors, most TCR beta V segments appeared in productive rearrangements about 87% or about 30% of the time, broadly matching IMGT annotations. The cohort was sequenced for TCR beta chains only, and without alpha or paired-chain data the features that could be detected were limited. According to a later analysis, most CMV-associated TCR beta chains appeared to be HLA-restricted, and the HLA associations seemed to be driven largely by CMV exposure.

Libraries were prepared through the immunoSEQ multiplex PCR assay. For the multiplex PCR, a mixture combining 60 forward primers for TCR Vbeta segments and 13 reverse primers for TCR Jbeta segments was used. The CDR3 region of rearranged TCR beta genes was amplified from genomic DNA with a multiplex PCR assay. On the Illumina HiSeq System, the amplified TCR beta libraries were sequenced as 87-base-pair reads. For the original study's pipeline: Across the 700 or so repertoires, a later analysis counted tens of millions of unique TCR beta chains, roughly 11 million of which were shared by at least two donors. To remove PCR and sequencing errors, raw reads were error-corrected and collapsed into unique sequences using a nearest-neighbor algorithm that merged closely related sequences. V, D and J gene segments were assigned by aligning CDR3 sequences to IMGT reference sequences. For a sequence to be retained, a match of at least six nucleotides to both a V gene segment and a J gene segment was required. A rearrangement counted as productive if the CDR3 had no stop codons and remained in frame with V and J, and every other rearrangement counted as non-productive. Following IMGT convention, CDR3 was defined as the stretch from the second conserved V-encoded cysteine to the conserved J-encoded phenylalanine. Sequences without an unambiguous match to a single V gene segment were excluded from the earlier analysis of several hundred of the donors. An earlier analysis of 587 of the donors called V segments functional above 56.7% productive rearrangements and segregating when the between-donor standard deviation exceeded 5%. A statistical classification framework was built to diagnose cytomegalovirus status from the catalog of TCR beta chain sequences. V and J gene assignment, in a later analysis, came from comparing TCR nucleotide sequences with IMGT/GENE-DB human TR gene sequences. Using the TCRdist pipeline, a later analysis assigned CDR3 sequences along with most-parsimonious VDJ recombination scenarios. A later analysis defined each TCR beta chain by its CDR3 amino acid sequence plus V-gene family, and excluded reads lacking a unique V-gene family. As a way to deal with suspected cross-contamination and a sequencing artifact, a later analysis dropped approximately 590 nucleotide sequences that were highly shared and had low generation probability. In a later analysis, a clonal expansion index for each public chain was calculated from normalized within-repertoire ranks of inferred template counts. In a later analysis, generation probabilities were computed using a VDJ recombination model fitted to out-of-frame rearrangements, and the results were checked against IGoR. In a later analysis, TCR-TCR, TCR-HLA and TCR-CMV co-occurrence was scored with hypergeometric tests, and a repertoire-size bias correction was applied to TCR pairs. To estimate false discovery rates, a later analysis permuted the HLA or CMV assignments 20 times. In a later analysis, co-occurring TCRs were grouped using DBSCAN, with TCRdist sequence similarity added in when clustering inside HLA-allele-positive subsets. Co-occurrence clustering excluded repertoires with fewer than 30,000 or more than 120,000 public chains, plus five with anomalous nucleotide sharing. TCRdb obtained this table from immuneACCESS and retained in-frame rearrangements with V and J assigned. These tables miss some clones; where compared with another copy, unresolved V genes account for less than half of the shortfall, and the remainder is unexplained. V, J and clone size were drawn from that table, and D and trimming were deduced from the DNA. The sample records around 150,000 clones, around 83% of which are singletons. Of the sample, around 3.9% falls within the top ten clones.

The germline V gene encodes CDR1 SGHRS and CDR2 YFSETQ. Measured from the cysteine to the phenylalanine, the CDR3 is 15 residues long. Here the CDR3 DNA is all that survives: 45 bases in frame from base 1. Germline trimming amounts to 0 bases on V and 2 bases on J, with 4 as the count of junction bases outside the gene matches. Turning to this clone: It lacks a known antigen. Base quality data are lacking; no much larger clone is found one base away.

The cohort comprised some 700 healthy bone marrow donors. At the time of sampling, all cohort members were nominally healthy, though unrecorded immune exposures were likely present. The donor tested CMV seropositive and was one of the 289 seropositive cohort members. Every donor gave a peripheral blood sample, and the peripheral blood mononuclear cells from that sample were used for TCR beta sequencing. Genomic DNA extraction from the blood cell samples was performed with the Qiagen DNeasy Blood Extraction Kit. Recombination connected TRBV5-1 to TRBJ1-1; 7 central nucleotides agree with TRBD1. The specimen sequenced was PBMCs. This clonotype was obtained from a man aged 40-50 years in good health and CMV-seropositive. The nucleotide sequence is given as TGCGCCAGCAGCTTGGCTACAGGGGTCAACACTGAAGCTTTCTTT. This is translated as CASSLATGVNTEAFF.